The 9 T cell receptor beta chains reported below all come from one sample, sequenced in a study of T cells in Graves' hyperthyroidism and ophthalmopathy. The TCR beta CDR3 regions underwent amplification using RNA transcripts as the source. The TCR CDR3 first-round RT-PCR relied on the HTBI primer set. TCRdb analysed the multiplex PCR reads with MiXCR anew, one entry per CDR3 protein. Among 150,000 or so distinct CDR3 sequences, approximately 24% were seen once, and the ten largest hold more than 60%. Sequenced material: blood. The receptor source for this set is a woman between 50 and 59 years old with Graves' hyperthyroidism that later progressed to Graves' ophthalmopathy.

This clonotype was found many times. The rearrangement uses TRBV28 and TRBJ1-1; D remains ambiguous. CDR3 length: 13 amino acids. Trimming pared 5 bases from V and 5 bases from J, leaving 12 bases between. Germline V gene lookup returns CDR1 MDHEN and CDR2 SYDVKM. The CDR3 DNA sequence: TGTGCCAGCAGTCCGAGGATTGAAACTGAAGCTTTCTTT. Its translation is CASSPRIETEAFF.

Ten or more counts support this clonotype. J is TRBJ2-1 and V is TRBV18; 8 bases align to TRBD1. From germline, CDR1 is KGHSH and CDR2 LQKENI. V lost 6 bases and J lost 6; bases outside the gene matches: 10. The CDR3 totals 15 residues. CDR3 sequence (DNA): TGTGCCAGCTCCCCGGACAGGGCGAATGTCAATGAGCAGTTCTTC. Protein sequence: CASSPDRANVNEQFF.

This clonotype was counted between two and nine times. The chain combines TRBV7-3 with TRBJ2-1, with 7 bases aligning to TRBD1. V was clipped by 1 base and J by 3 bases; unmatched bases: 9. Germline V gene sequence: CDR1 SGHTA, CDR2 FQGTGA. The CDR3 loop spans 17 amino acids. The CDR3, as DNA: TGTGCCAGCAGCTTAATTTTCCGCCGGGACAGCTACAATGAGCAGTTCTTC. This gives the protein CASSLIFRRDSYNEQFF.

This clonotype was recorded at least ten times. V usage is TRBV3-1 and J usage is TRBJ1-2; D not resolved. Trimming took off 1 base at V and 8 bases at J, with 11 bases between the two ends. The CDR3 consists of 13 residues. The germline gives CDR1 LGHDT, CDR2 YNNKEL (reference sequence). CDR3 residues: CASSQVGLAGYTF. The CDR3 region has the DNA TGTGCCAGCAGCCAAGTAGGACTGGCAGGCTACACCTTC.

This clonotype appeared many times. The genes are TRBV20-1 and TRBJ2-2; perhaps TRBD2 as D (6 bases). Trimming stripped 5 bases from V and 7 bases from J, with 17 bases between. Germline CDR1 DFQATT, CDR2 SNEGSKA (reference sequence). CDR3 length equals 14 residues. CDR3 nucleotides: TGCAGTGCTGAGGAGCGGGCCGGGGTCGGGGAGCTGTTTTTT. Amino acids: CSAEERAGVGELFF.

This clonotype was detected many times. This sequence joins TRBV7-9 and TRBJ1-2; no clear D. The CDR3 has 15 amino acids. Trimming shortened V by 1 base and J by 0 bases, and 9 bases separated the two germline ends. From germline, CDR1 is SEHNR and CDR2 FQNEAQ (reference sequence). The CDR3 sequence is CASSLDGVANYGYTF. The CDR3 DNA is TGTGCCAGCAGCTTAGATGGGGTAGCTAACTATGGCTACACCTTC. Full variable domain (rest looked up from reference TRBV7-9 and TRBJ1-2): DTGVSQNPRHKITKRGQNVTFRCDPISEHNRLYWYRQTLGQGPEFLTYFQNEAQLEKSRLLSDRFSAERPKGSFSTLEIQRTEQGDSAMYLCASSLDGVANYGYTFGSGTRLTVV.

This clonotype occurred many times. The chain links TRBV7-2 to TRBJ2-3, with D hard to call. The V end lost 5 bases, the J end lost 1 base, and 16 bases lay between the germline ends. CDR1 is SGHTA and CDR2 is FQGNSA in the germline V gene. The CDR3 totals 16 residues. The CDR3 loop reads CASSLRRTAGTDTQYF. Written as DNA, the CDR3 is TGTGCCAGCAGCCTTCGACGGACCGCCGGCACAGATACGCAGTATTTT.

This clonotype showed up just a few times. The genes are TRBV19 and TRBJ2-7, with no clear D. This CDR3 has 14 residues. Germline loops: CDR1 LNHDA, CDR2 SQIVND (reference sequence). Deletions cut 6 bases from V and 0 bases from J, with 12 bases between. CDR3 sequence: CASSRKVGSYEQYF. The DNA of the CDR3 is TGTGCCAGTAGCCGAAAAGTTGGCTCCTACGAGCAGTACTTC.

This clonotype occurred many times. The CDR3 spells CASSLWAGGGDTQYF. Here the CDR3 DNA reads TGTGCCAGCAGTTTATGGGCAGGAGGAGGGGATACGCAGTATTTT. The chain couples TRBV12-3 or TRBV12-4 to TRBJ2-3; tentatively, D is TRBD2 (6 bases). V was shortened by 2 bases and J by 6 bases, with 15 bases between the two germline ends. This CDR3 is built from 15 residues.